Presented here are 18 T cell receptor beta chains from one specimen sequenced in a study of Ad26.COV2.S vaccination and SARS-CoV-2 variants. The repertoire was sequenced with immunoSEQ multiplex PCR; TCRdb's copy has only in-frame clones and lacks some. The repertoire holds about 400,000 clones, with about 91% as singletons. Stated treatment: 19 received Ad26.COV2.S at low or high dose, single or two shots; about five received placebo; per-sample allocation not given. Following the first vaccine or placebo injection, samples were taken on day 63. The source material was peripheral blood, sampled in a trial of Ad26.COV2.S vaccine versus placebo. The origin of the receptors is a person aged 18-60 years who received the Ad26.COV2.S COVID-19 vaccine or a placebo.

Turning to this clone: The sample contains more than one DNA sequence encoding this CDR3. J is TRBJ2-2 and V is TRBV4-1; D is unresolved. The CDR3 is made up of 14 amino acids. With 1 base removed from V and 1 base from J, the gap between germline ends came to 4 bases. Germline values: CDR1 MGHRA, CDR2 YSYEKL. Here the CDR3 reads CASSQGQNTGELFF. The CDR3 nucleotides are TGCGCCAGCAGCCAAGGTCAGAACACCGGGGAGCTGTTTTTT.

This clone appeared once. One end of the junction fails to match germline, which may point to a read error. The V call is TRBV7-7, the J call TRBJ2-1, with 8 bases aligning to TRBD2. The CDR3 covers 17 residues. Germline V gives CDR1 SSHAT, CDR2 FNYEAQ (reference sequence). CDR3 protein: CASSLRSGGNSYNEQFF. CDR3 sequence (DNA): TGTGCTAGCAGCTTACGCAGCGGGGGAAACTCCTACAATGAGCAGTTCTTC. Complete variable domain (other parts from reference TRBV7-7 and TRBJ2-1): GAGVSQSPRYKVTKRGQDVTLRCDPISSHATLYWYQQALGQGPEFLTYFNYEAQPDKSGLPSDRFSAERPEGSISTLTIQRTEQRDSAMYRCASSLRSGGNSYNEQFFGPGTRLTVL.

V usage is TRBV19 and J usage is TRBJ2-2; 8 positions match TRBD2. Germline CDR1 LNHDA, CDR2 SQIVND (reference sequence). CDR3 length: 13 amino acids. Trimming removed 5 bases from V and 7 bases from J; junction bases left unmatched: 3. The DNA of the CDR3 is TGTGCCAGTAGTCCGGGGGGGTTCGGGGAGCTGTTTTTT. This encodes CASSPGGFGELFF.

The CDR3 sequence: CASTPGQGANEQFF. DNA of the CDR3: TGTGCCAGCACCCCGGGACAGGGGGCCAATGAGCAGTTCTTC. The chain couples TRBV28 to TRBJ2-1; 12 positions agree with TRBD1. The CDR3 is 14 residues long. Per germline, CDR1 MDHEN and CDR2 SYDVKM. Unmatched junction bases numbered 4, after V lost 7 bases and J lost 6 bases.

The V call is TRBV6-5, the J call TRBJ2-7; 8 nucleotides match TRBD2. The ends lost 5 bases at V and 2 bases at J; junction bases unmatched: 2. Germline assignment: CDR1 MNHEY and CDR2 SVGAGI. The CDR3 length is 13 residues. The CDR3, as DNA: TGTGCCAGCAGTCCTAGCGGGCCCTACGAGCAGTACTTC. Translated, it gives CASSPSGPYEQYF.

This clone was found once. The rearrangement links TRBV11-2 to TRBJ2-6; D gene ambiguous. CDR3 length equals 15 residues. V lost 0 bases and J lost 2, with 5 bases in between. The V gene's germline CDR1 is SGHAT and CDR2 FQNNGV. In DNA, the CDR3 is TGTGCCAGCAGCTTAGAGGGGACTGGGGCCAACGTCCTGACTTTC. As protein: CASSLEGTGANVLTF.

The CDR3 region is CASSYSIRGGDTQYF. CDR3 DNA sequence: TGTGCCAGCAGTTACTCGATACGCGGAGGAGATACGCAGTATTTT. The J gene is TRBJ2-3, the V gene TRBV6-5; D is perhaps TRBD2 (5 bases). The germline V gene encodes CDR1 MNHEY and CDR2 SVGAGI. V was trimmed by 0 bases and J by 5 bases, leaving 12 bases between them. The CDR3 is made up of 15 amino acids.

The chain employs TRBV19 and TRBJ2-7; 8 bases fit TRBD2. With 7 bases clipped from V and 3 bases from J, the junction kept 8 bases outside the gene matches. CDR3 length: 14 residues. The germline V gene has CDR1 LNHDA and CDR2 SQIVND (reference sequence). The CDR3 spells CASTPTGTSYEQYF. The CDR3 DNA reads TGTGCCAGTACCCCTACCGGGACTAGCTACGAGCAGTACTTC.

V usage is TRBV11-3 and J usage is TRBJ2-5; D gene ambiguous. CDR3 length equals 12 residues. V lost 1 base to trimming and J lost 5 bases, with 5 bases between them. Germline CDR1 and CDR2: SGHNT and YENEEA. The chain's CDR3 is CASSLAGETQYF. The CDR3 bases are TGTGCCAGCAGCTTAGCCGGCGAGACCCAGTACTTC.

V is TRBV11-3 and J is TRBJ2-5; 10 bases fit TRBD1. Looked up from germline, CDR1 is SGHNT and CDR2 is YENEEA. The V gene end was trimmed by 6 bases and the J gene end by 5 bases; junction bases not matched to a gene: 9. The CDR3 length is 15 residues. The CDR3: CASSRRQGAEETQYF. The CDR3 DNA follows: TGTGCCAGCAGTCGACGACAGGGGGCTGAGGAGACCCAGTACTTC.

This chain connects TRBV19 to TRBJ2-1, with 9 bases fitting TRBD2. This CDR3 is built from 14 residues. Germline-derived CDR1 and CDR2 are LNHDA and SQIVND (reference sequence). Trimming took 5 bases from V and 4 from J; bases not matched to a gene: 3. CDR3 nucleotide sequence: TGTGCCAGTAGTTCCCTAGCGGGATACAATGAGCAGTTCTTC. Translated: CASSSLAGYNEQFF.

CDR3 protein: CASNSPGQGVNQPQHF. The DNA for the CDR3 is TGTGCCAGCAACAGCCCGGGACAGGGAGTCAATCAGCCCCAGCATTTT. The chain links TRBV19 to TRBJ1-5; TRBD1 matches at 9 bases. CDR3 size: 16 residues. Germline values: CDR1 LNHDA, CDR2 SQIVND (reference sequence). V lost 9 bases and J lost 3; bases outside the gene matches: 12.

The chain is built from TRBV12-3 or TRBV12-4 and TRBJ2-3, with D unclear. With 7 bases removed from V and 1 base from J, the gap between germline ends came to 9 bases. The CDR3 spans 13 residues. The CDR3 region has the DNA TGTGCCAGCACTCCGGAAGGCACAGATACGCAGTATTTT. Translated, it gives CASTPEGTDTQYF.

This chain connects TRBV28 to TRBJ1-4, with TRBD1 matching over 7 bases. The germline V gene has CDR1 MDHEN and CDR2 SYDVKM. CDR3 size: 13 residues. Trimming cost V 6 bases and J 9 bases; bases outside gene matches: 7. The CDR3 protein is CASSPGDSKKLFF. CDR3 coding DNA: TGTGCCAGCAGCCCTGGGGACAGCAAAAAACTGTTTTTT.

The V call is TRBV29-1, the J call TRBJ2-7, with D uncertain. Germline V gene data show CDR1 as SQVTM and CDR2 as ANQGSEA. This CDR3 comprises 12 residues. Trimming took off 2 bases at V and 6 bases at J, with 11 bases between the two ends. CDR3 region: CSVELSPVEQYF. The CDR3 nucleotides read TGCAGCGTTGAACTGAGCCCGGTCGAGCAGTACTTC.

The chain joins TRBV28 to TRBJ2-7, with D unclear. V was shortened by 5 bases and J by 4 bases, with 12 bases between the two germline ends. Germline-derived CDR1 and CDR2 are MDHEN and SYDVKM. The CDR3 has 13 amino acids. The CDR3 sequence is CASSTGPIYEQYF. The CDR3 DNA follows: TGTGCCAGCAGTACGGGCCCCATATACGAGCAGTACTTC.

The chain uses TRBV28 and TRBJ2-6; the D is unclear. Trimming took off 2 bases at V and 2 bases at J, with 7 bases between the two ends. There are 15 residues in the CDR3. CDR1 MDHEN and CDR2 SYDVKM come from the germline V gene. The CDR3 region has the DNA TGTGCCAGCAGTTTAAGTCAGGCTGGGGCCAACGTCCTGACTTTC. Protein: CASSLSQAGANVLTF.

The CDR3 here is CASSIVGRVYEQYF. CDR3 coding DNA: TGTGCCAGTAGTATAGTAGGCAGGGTCTACGAGCAGTACTTC. The genes are TRBV19 and TRBJ2-7; D perhaps matches TRBD1 (5 bases). V was shortened by 1 base and J by 3 bases, with 10 bases between the two germline ends. Per the germline V gene, CDR1 is LNHDA and CDR2 is SQIVND (reference sequence). The CDR3 is made up of 14 amino acids.